What follows are 16 T cell receptor beta chains derived from one specimen sequenced in a study of OX40 agonist ivuxolimab in advanced cancers. Using immunoSEQ multiplex PCR, the repertoire was profiled, and TCRdb retains in-frame clones only, with some absent. Among roughly 75,000 clones listed, over 90% were seen once. The sequenced sample was CD4+ or CD8+ T cells sorted from blood, obtained in a trial of the OX40 agonist ivuxolimab. These receptors all stem from an adult with an advanced solid tumor such as melanoma, head and neck, liver or kidney cancer.

The rearrangement links TRBV11-2 to TRBJ2-2; the D gene is possibly TRBD2 (5 bases). The V gene's germline CDR1 is SGHAT and CDR2 FQNNGV. Trimming took off 0 bases at V and 5 bases at J, with 10 bases between the two ends. This CDR3 spans 15 amino acids. The CDR3 loop is CASSLEAGGTGELFF. The CDR3 region has the DNA TGTGCCAGCAGCTTAGAGGCGGGCGGGACCGGGGAGCTGTTTTTT. Together with reference TRBV11-2 and TRBJ2-2, the CDR3 gives the full variable domain: EAGVAQSPRYKIIEKRQSVAFWCNPISGHATLYWYQQILGQGPKLLIQFQNNGVVDDSQLPKDRFSAERLKGVDSTLKIQPAKLEDSAVYLCASSLEAGGTGELFFGEGSRLTVL.

The V call is TRBV29-1, the J call TRBJ1-2; tentatively, D is TRBD1 (5 bases). The V gene lost 1 base and the J gene lost 5 bases, with 14 bases spanning the gap. Per the germline V gene, CDR1 is SQVTM and CDR2 is ANQGSEA. The CDR3 length is 14 residues. In nucleotides, the CDR3 is TGCAGCGTTGAAGGGGAAGCGGGACGTTATGGCTACACCTTC. As protein: CSVEGEAGRYGYTF.

This clone was observed once. The V and J genes are TRBV6-5 and TRBJ2-7, with D unresolved. V gave up 6 bases and J gave up 3 bases, with 6 bases separating them. Germline CDR1 is MNHEY and CDR2 is SVGAGI. The length of the CDR3 is 11 residues. This CDR3 reads CASRTNYEQYF. The CDR3 coding sequence is TGTGCCAGCAGGACCAACTACGAGCAGTACTTC.

The V and J genes are TRBV27 and TRBJ2-7; 9 bases fit TRBD1. The J segment lost 7 bases and the V segment lost 5 bases, leaving 15 bases of the junction unmatched. The length of the CDR3 is 16 residues. CDR1 and CDR2 from the germline V gene are MNHEY and SMNVEV (reference sequence). CDR3 in amino acids: CASSPLGTGQGREQYF. In nucleotides, the CDR3 is TGTGCCAGCAGTCCGCTTGGGACGGGACAGGGACGAGAGCAGTACTTC.

This chain links TRBV27 with TRBJ2-1, with 14 bases that match TRBD2. V was clipped by 7 bases and J by 6 bases; unmatched bases: 5. Germline V gene data show CDR1 as MNHEY and CDR2 as SMNVEV (reference sequence). There are 15 residues in the CDR3. The CDR3 region is CASTMGTSGSNEQFF. CDR3 nucleotides: TGTGCCAGCACCATGGGGACTAGCGGGAGCAATGAGCAGTTCTTC.

The chain is built from TRBV6-5 and TRBJ2-2; 7 nucleotides match TRBD2. Germline V gene lookup returns CDR1 MNHEY and CDR2 SVGAGI. The CDR3 is 15 amino acids. Germline trimming cut 2 bases from V and 7 bases from J; bases unmatched to any gene: 7. The CDR3 DNA follows: TGTGCCAGCAGTTACGCAGGGAGGGAAGACGGGGAGCTGTTTTTT. Residues: CASSYAGREDGELFF.

About this clone itself: Other DNA sequences within the sample encode an identical CDR3. The V call is TRBV27, the J call TRBJ1-1; tentatively, D is TRBD1 (5 bases). This CDR3 is 13 amino acids long. Germline V gene data show CDR1 as MNHEY and CDR2 as SMNVEV (reference sequence). Trimming removed 3 bases from V and 4 bases from J, with 9 bases in between. The CDR3 DNA reads as TGTGCCAGCAGTTTGGGGGGGGGCACTGAAGCTTTCTTT. This gives the protein CASSLGGGTEAFF.

The chain employs TRBV27 and TRBJ2-3, with 9 bases that match TRBD1. The CDR3 consists of 15 residues. Germline CDR1 and CDR2: MNHEY and SMNVEV (reference sequence). V lost 2 bases and J lost 4; bases outside the gene matches: 4. CDR3 in amino acids: CASSLLGQGPDTQYF. Here the CDR3 DNA reads TGTGCCAGCAGTTTACTGGGACAGGGACCAGATACGCAGTATTTT.

In DNA, the CDR3 is TGTGCCAGCAGCGTCCGTAATGCCTCCGGGACAGGGGTTGGCTATGGCTACACCTTC. Translating gives CASSVRNASGTGVGYGYTF. The rearrangement links TRBV9 to TRBJ1-2, with TRBD1 matching 10 bases. The CDR3 sequence is 19 residues long. The J segment lost 4 bases and the V segment lost 2 bases, leaving 17 bases of the junction unmatched. Germline assignment: CDR1 SGDLS and CDR2 YYNGEE. Combining the CDR3 with reference TRBV9 and TRBJ1-2 gives the whole variable domain DSGVTQTPKHLITATGQRVTLRCSPRSGDLSVYWYQQSLDQGLQFLIQYYNGEERAKGNILERFSAQQFPDLHSELNLSSLELGDSALYFCASSVRNASGTGVGYGYTFGSGTRLTVV.

The V and J genes are TRBV4-1 and TRBJ2-5; D might be TRBD2 (6 bases). Trimming removed 1 base at V and 0 bases at J, with 9 bases between. The CDR3 loop spans 15 amino acids. Germline V lookup: CDR1 MGHRA, CDR2 YSYEKL. The CDR3 region is CASSQVGLYQETQYF. The CDR3 bases are TGCGCCAGCAGCCAAGTAGGACTATACCAAGAGACCCAGTACTTC.

The J gene is TRBJ1-1, the V gene TRBV9; no definite D call. V lost 6 bases and J lost 0, with 9 bases in between. CDR1 is SGDLS and CDR2 is YYNGEE in the germline V gene. CDR3 length: 13 residues. CDR3 DNA sequence: TGTGCCAGCATGAAGGGTATGAACACTGAAGCTTTCTTT. It yields the protein CASMKGMNTEAFF.

The chain couples TRBV19 to TRBJ1-1; TRBD1 might be the D (5 bases). Looked up from germline, CDR1 is LNHDA and CDR2 is SQIVND (reference sequence). V lost 3 bases and J lost 0, with 11 bases in between. The CDR3 sequence is 15 residues long. The CDR3 sequence: CASSMGRGMNTEAFF. The CDR3 DNA is TGTGCCAGTAGTATGGGCCGGGGGATGAACACTGAAGCTTTCTTT.

V usage is TRBV12-5 and J usage is TRBJ1-2; 9 nucleotides line up with TRBD1. V shed 4 bases and J 4 bases; nucleotides not matched to a gene: 7. Germline loops: CDR1 LGHNT, CDR2 FRNRAP. The CDR3 loop spans 15 amino acids. Here the CDR3 reads CASGSGTGSFYGYTF. As DNA, the CDR3 is TGTGCTAGTGGTTCCGGGACAGGGTCCTTCTATGGCTACACCTTC.

The chain couples TRBV2 to TRBJ1-1, with 10 bases that match TRBD1. Trimming at V came to 6 bases and at J to 1 base, leaving 5 bases not matched to a gene. CDR1 and CDR2 (germline): SNHLY, FYNNEI. The CDR3 spans 15 residues. The CDR3, as DNA: TGTGCCAGCAGAGGGGACAGGGGAACGAACACTGAAGCTTTCTTT. Its protein is CASRGDRGTNTEAFF.

The chain has TRBV21-1 and TRBJ2-4. TRBV21-1 is recorded as a pseudogene. This CDR3 is built from 16 residues. In nucleotides, the CDR3 is TGTGCCAGCAGCAAAGCGTACCCCCTCGCCAAAAACATTCAGTACTTC. The encoded protein is CASSKAYPLAKNIQYF.

This rearrangement joins TRBV27 to TRBJ1-5; D gene ambiguous. With 5 bases removed from V and 4 bases from J, the gap between germline ends came to 9 bases. Germline V gene sequence: CDR1 MNHEY, CDR2 SMNVEV (reference sequence). CDR3 length equals 13 residues. CDR3 sequence: CASSIGGNQPQHF. In nucleotides, the CDR3 is TGTGCCAGCAGTATCGGCGGGAATCAGCCCCAGCATTTT.